The source of this T cell receptor beta chain is a study of cytomegalovirus exposure and HLA in healthy donors. General study results and limits: Three CMV-associated chains proved CMV antigen-specific in vitro.

60 Vbeta and 13 Jbeta primers were used in PCR. Sequenced by immunoSEQ multiplex PCR; TCRdb stores in-frame clones only, minus some. The sample shows roughly 100,000 clones, 65% to 85% of them seen only once. For this clone: Its cognate antigen is unknown.

The CDR3 loop spans 15 amino acids. Trimming removed 6 bases from V and 5 bases from J; junction bases left unmatched: 6. Germline CDR1 MDHEN, CDR2 SYDVKM. Sequenced material: PBMCs. The TCR was taken from a man aged 45 to 65 in good health and CMV-seropositive. The chain is built from TRBV28 and TRBJ1-6; 8 bases are shared with TRBD1. The CDR3 sequence is CASRRRQGNNSPLHF. The CDR3 bases are TGTGCCAGCAGACGACGACAGGGGAATAATTCACCCCTCCACTTT.